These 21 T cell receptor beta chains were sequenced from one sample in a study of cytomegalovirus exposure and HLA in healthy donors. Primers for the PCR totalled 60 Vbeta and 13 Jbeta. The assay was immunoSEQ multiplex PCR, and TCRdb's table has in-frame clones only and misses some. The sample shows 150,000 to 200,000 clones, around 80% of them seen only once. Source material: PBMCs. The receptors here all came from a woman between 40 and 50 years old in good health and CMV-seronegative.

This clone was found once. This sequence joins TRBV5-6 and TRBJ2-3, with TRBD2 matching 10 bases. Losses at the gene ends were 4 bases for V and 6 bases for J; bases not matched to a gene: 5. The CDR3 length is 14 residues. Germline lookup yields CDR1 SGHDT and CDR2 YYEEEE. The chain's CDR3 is CASSLGLAADTQYF. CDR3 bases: TGTGCCAGCAGCCTAGGACTAGCGGCGGATACGCAGTATTTT.

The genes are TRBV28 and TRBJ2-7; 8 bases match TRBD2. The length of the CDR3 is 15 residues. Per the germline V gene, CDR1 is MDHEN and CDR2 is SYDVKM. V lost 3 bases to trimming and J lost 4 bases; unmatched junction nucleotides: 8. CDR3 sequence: CASSLAGTSLYEQYF. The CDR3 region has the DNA TGTGCCAGCAGTTTGGCCGGGACTAGTCTGTACGAGCAGTACTTC.

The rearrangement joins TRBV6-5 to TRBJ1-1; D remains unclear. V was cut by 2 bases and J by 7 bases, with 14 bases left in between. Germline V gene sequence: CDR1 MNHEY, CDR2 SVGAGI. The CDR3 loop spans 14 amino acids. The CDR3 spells CASSYGGGSYEAFF. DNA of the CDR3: TGTGCCAGCAGTTACGGTGGAGGGAGTTATGAAGCTTTCTTT.

The CDR3 region has the DNA TGTGCCAGCTCACCACCGAACGGGAGCTCCTACAATGAGCAGTTCTTC. Its translation is CASSPPNGSSYNEQFF. This chain connects TRBV18 to TRBJ2-1; D perhaps matches TRBD2 (6 bases). Between the trimmed V and J ends, which lost 0 bases and 0 bases, there was a span of 9 bases. CDR1 and CDR2 from the germline V gene are KGHSH and LQKENI. CDR3 length equals 16 residues. The full variable domain, rest sourced from reference TRBV18 and TRBJ2-1, is NAGVMQNPRHLVRRRGQEARLRCSPMKGHSHVYWYRQLPEEGLKFMVYLQKENIIDESGMPKERFSAEFPKEGPSILRIQQVVRGDSAAYFCASSPPNGSSYNEQFFGPGTRLTVL.

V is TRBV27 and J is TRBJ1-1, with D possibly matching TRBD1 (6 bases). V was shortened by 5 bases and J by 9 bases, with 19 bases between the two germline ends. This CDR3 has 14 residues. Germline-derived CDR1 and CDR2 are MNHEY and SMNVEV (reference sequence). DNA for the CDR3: TGTGCCAGCAGTACTCTACCAGGGACAACGAAAGCTTTCTTT. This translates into CASSTLPGTTKAFF.

The CDR3 DNA reads TGCGCCAGCAGCCTGGTCCCCGGACTAGCGGGGAATGAGCAGTTCTTC. It yields the protein CASSLVPGLAGNEQFF. This chain joins TRBV5-1 and TRBJ2-1; TRBD2 aligns across 12 bases. Per the germline V gene, CDR1 is SGHRS and CDR2 is YFSETQ. The CDR3 totals 16 residues. Losses at the gene ends were 4 bases for V and 7 bases for J; bases not matched to a gene: 9.

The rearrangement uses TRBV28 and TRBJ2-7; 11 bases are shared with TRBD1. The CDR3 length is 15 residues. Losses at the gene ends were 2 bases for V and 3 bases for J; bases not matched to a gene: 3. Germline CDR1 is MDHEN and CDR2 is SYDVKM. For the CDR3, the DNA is TGTGCCAGCAGTTTAAGGACAGGGGGCGTCTACGAGCAGTACTTC. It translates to CASSLRTGGVYEQYF.

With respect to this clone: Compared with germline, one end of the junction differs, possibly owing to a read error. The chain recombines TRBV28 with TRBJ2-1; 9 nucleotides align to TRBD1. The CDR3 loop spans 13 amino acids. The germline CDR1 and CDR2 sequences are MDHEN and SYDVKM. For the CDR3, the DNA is TGTGCCAGCAGTTTAGGGACAGGGACCTCCGAGGTCTTC. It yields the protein CASSLGTGTSEVF.

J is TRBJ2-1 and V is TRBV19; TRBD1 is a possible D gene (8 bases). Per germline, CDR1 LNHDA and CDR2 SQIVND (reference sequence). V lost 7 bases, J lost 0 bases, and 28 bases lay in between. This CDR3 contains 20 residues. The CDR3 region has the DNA TGTGCCAGTATTCCTAGGGCAGGGGGCGCGAGGACTAGCTCCTACAATGAGCAGTTCTTC. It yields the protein CASIPRAGGARTSSYNEQFF.

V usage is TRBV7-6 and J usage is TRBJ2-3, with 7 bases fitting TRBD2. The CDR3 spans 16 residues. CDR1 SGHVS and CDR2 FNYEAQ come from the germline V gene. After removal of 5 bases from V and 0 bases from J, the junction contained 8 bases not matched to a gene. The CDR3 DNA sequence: TGTGCCAGCAGCGGACTAGATGCTTCTAGCACAGATACGCAGTATTTT. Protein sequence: CASSGLDASSTDTQYF.

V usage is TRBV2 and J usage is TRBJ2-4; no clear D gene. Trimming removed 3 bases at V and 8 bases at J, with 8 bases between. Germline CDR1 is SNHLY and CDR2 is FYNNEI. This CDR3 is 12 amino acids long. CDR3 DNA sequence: TGTGCCAGCAGTGATACCGGAGACATTCAGTACTTC. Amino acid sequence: CASSDTGDIQYF.

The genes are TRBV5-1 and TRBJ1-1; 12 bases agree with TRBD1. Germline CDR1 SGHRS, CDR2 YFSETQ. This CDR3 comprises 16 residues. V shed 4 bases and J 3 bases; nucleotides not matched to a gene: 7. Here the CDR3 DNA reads TGCGCCAGCAGCGCCGGGACAGGGGGCTTGGACACTGAAGCTTTCTTT. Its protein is CASSAGTGGLDTEAFF.

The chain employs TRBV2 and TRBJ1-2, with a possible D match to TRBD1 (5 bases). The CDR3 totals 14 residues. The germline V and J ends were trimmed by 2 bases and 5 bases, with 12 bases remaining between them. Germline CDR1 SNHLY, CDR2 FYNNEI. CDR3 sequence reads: CASSENRFGYGYTF. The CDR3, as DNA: TGTGCCAGCAGTGAAAACAGGTTCGGGTATGGCTACACCTTC.

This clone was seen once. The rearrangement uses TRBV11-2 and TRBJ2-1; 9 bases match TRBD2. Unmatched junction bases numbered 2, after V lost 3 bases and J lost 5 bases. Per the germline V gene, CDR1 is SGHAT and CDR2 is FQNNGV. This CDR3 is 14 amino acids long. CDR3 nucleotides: TGTGCCAGCAGCTTTACTAGCGGGCACAATGAGCAGTTCTTC. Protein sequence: CASSFTSGHNEQFF.

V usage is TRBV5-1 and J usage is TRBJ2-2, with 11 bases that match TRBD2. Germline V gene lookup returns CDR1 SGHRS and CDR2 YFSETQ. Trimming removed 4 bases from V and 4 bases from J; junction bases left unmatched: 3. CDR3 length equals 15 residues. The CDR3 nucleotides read TGCGCCAGCAGCACCGGGACTAGCGGCACCGGGGAGCTGTTTTTT. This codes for CASSTGTSGTGELFF.

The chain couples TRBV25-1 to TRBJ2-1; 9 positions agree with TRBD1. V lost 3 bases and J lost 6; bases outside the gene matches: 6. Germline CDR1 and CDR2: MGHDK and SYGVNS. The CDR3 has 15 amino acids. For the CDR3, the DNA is TGTGCCAGCAGTGACCCCCAGGACAGGGGCAATGAGCAGTTCTTC. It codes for CASSDPQDRGNEQFF.

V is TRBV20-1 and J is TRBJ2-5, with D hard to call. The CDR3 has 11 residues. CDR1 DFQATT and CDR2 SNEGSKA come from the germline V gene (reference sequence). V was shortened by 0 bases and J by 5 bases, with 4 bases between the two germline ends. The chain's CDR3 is CSAREEETQYF. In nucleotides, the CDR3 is TGCAGTGCTAGAGAGGAGGAGACCCAGTACTTC.

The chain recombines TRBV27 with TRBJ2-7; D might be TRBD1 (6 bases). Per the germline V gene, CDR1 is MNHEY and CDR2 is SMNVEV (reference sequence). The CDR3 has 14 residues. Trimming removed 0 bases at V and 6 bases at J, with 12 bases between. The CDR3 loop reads CASSLSAGVGEQYF. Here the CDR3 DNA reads TGTGCCAGCAGTTTATCTGCAGGGGTGGGCGAGCAGTACTTC.

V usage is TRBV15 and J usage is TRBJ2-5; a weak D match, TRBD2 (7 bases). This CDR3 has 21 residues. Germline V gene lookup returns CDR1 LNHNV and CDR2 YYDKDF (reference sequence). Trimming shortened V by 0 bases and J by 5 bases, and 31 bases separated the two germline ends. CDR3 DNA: TGTGCCACCAGCAGAGATTATTTCGGGGGGATTAAACAGGGAGGTGCGGAGACCCAGTACTTC. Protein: CATSRDYFGGIKQGGAETQYF. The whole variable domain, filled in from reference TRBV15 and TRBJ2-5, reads DAMVIQNPRYQVTQFGKPVTLSCSQTLNHNVMYWYQQKSSQAPKLLFHYYDKDFNNEADTPDNFQSRRPNTSFCFLDIRSPGLGDTAMYLCATSRDYFGGIKQGGAETQYFGPGTRLLVL.

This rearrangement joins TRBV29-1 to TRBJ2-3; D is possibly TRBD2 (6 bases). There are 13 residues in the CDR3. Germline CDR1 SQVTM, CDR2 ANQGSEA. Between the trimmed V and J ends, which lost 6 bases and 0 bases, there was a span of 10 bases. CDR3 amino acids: CSVLGTSTDTQYF. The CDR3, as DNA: TGCAGCGTCCTCGGGACTAGCACAGATACGCAGTATTTT.

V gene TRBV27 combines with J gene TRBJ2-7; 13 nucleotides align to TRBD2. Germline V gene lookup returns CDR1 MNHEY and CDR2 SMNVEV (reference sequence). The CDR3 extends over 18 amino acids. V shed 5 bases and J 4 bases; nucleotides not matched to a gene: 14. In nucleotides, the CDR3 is TGTGCCAGCAGTCCCCCAATTACTAGCGGGAGGGCCCTGTACGAGCAGTACTTC. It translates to CASSPPITSGRALYEQYF.